The 11 T cell receptor beta chains given below trace back to one sample, sequenced in a study of CD8+ T cells in alopecia areata. In each case, RNA was isolated and then reverse transcribed into cDNA as the sequencing template. Clones were sequenced by immunoSEQ multiplex PCR, and TCRdb holds only the in-frame ones, with some missing. The data show about 110,000 clones, with around 59% seen just once and 20% to 25% held by the top ten. Material: CD8+ T cells sorted from blood. Every receptor here comes from a human donor in good health.

The chain employs TRBV5-1 and TRBJ2-5; 7 positions agree with TRBD1. The CDR3 contains 17 residues. J lost 6 bases, V lost 2 bases, and 16 bases had no gene match. CDR1 is SGHRS, CDR2 YFSETQ, per germline. The CDR3 region is CASSFLQTGPPGKTQYF. CDR3 DNA: TGCGCCAGCAGCTTCTTACAGACAGGGCCGCCCGGGAAGACCCAGTACTTC.

This chain uses TRBV7-2 with TRBJ2-1, with D possibly matching TRBD2 (6 bases). Germline V gene sequence: CDR1 SGHTA, CDR2 FQGNSA. Trimming shortened V by 0 bases and J by 9 bases, and 21 bases separated the two germline ends. This CDR3 spans 17 amino acids. CDR3 bases: TGTGCCAGCAGCTTAGCGGATCCAGGGTGGGGGGTCACTGAGCAGTTCTTC. Translating gives CASSLADPGWGVTEQFF.

In its sample, this clone was seen a few times. The genes are TRBV29-1 and TRBJ2-7; D gene unclear. CDR1 and CDR2 (germline): SQVTM, ANQGSEA. With 5 bases removed from V and 5 bases from J, the gap between germline ends came to 19 bases. This CDR3 comprises 14 residues. CDR3 nucleotide sequence: TGCAGCGTTCTCCCCGGGTGGGTAGGCGACGAGCAGTACTTC. Its protein product is CSVLPGWVGDEQYF.

This clone occurred once. The genes are TRBV6-5 and TRBJ1-2; D might be TRBD1 (5 bases). Deletions cut 2 bases from V and 8 bases from J, with 15 bases between. Germline V CDR1 and CDR2: MNHEY, SVGAGI. The CDR3 spans 14 residues. The CDR3 loop reads CASSYGGTGIGYTF. CDR3 bases: TGTGCCAGCAGTTACGGTGGGACGGGGATAGGCTACACCTTC.

This clone was picked up a small number of times. The gene calls are TRBV5-1 and TRBJ2-5; D perhaps matches TRBD1 (5 bases). CDR1 and CDR2 (germline): SGHRS, YFSETQ. The CDR3 runs 14 residues. Trimming left V 4 bases short and J 2 bases short, with 12 bases between. The CDR3 protein is CASSLTGQQETQYF. CDR3 DNA sequence: TGCGCCAGCAGCCTGACCGGACAACAAGAGACCCAGTACTTC.

This clone was seen a handful of times. The rearrangement joins TRBV29-1 to TRBJ2-5, with a tentative D call TRBD2 (7 bases). Looked up from germline, CDR1 is SQVTM and CDR2 is ANQGSEA. CDR3 size: 15 residues. The V and J ends lost 2 bases and 2 bases respectively, with 15 bases between them. The CDR3 region has the DNA TGCAGCGTTGAAATGGGGGGGCTCATTCAAGAGACCCAGTACTTC. The encoded protein is CSVEMGGLIQETQYF.

Written as DNA, the CDR3 is TGTGCCAGCAGCGGATCGGACAGGCCTAACTACGAGCAGTACTTC. Its protein product is CASSGSDRPNYEQYF. The V gene is TRBV5-6, the J gene TRBJ2-7; 7 bases map to TRBD1. CDR1 and CDR2 (germline): SGHDT, YYEEEE. V dropped 4 bases and J dropped 3; count of bases not matched to a gene: 10. This CDR3 contains 15 residues.

The chain carries TRBV6-5 and TRBJ2-5; D unclear. V lost 2 bases to trimming and J lost 3 bases, with 10 bases between them. Per germline, CDR1 MNHEY and CDR2 SVGAGI. The CDR3 has 14 amino acids. The CDR3 is CASSYISNKETQYF. Written as DNA, the CDR3 is TGTGCCAGCAGTTACATTAGCAATAAAGAGACCCAGTACTTC.

The rearrangement links TRBV7-7 to TRBJ1-1, with TRBD1 as a possible D gene (6 bases). There are 11 residues in the CDR3. CDR1 is SSHAT, CDR2 FNYEAQ, per germline (reference sequence). CDR3 residues: CATIQGTEAFF. CDR3 in DNA: TGTGCTACTATACAGGGCACTGAAGCTTTCTTT. The complete variable domain, with remaining parts taken from reference TRBV7-7 and TRBJ1-1, reads GAGVSQSPRYKVTKRGQDVTLRCDPISSHATLYWYQQALGQGPEFLTYFNYEAQPDKSGLPSDRFSAERPEGSISTLTIQRTEQRDSAMYRCATIQGTEAFFGQGTRLTVV.

The chain joins TRBV5-8 to TRBJ2-3, with 10 bases aligning to TRBD2. J gave up 4 bases and V 3 bases, and 8 bases lay outside the gene matches. This CDR3 contains 16 residues. Germline V gene lookup returns CDR1 SGHTS and CDR2 YDEGEE. CDR3 DNA: TGTGCCAGCAGCTCGGCTAGCGGGGGTTTGTCAGATACGCAGTATTTT. As protein: CASSSASGGLSDTQYF.

By share, this clone ranks as medium-sized. This chain's CDR3 is CASSRTDGANVLTF. The CDR3, as DNA: TGTGCCAGCAGCCGGACGGACGGGGCCAACGTCCTGACTTTC. This chain joins TRBV6-1 and TRBJ2-6; unclear D gene. Germline loops: CDR1 MNHNS, CDR2 SASEGT. V was cut by 6 bases and J by 4 bases, with 10 bases left in between. The CDR3 contains 14 residues.